A single sample is the source of the 11 T cell receptor beta chains below, sequenced in a study of response to subunit inactivated influenza vaccine. TCRdb re-analysed the RT-PCR reads in MiXCR, keeping a single row per CDR3 protein. The repertoire holds about 500,000 distinct CDR3 sequences, approximately 17% seen once, with 2.5% to 3.5% in the top ten. The specimen was CD4+ T cells sorted from PBMCs, collected around 25 months after vaccination. These receptors came from a man aged 50 to 69 who received an inactivated influenza vaccine.

This clonotype has at least ten counts. V usage is TRBV7-2 and J usage is TRBJ2-3, with no clear D. The V end was cut by 2 bases, the J end by 2 bases, with 11 bases between. The CDR3 has 15 residues. CDR1 is SGHTA and CDR2 is FQGNSA in the germline V gene. Here the CDR3 DNA reads TGTGCCAGCAGCTTACCCCTCGGGCACACAGATACGCAGTATTTT. Its protein is CASSLPLGHTDTQYF.

A few counts support this clonotype. The V call is TRBV28, the J call TRBJ2-3; D possibly uses TRBD1 or TRBD2 (5 bases each). Per germline, CDR1 MDHEN and CDR2 SYDVKM. This CDR3 region has 14 residues. The germline V and J ends were trimmed by 4 bases and 4 bases, with 12 bases remaining between them. CDR3 in amino acids: CASSSLRGADTQYF. CDR3 in DNA: TGTGCCAGCAGTTCCCTACGGGGCGCAGATACGCAGTATTTT.

This clonotype has only a few counts. This chain links TRBV3-1 with TRBJ1-1; a possible D gene is TRBD1 (6 bases). V lost 2 bases and J lost 0, with 7 bases in between. Germline lookup yields CDR1 LGHDT and CDR2 YNNKEL (reference sequence). The CDR3 contains 14 residues. The DNA of the CDR3 is TGTGCCAGCAGCCAAAGGGGGGTGAACACTGAAGCTTTCTTT. Translated: CASSQRGVNTEAFF.

This chain connects TRBV7-2 to TRBJ1-3; no definite D call. CDR1 is SGHTA, CDR2 FQGNSA, per germline. Trimming took 3 bases from V and 0 from J, leaving 9 bases between them. This CDR3 is 15 amino acids long. The DNA for the CDR3 is TGTGCCAGCAGCTTCAATCTCGTCTCTGGAAACACCATATATTTT. This encodes CASSFNLVSGNTIYF.

This clonotype was seen repeatedly, ten times or more. This chain joins TRBV29-1 and TRBJ2-3; 7 bases match TRBD2. The germline V gene has CDR1 SQVTM and CDR2 ANQGSEA. Losses at the gene ends were 7 bases for V and 0 bases for J; bases not matched to a gene: 7. The CDR3 spans 14 residues. For the CDR3, the DNA is TGCAGCGCGACGGGGGGAGCTAGCACAGATACGCAGTATTTT. Its translation: CSATGGASTDTQYF.

The rearrangement joins TRBV4-1 to TRBJ2-7; D is perhaps TRBD1 (6 bases). V dropped 3 bases and J dropped 3 bases, with 15 bases sitting between them. This CDR3 is 15 amino acids long. Per the germline V gene, CDR1 is MGHRA and CDR2 is YSYEKL. The CDR3 nucleotides read TGCGCCAGCAGCCAGGACAGAAGAAATGACTACGAGCAGTACTTC. Translating it yields CASSQDRRNDYEQYF.

V and J are TRBV3-1 and TRBJ1-2; 8 bases fit TRBD1. V was clipped by 6 bases and J by 7 bases; unmatched bases: 7. Germline values: CDR1 LGHDT, CDR2 YNNKEL (reference sequence). The CDR3 covers 13 residues. CDR3 protein: CASRDTGGGGYTF. The CDR3 nucleotides read TGTGCCAGCAGAGATACAGGGGGAGGTGGCTACACCTTC.

CDR3 nucleotides: TGTGCCAGCAGCTTAGCCGGGAGCAGGGAGACCCAGTACTTC. Its translation is CASSLAGSRETQYF. The chain recombines TRBV7-2 with TRBJ2-5, with D possibly being TRBD2 (6 bases). Trimming pared 0 bases from V and 5 bases from J, leaving 10 bases between. Per the germline V gene, CDR1 is SGHTA and CDR2 is FQGNSA. This CDR3 comprises 14 residues. Together with reference TRBV7-2 and TRBJ2-5, the CDR3 gives the full variable domain: GAGVSQSPSNKVTEKGKDVELRCDPISGHTALYWYRQSLGQGLEFLIYFQGNSAPDKSGLPSDRFSAERTGGSVSTLTIQRTQQEDSAVYLCASSLAGSRETQYFGPGTRLLVL.

This clonotype was observed a few times. V usage is TRBV28 and J usage is TRBJ2-7; a weak D match, TRBD1 (6 bases). Looked up from germline, CDR1 is MDHEN and CDR2 is SYDVKM. CDR3 length: 17 amino acids. Between the trimmed V and J ends, which lost 6 bases and 2 bases, there was a span of 23 bases. DNA for the CDR3: TGTGCCAGCAGACTCCACCCCGAGAGGGGGTATCCCTACGAGCAGTACTTC. Its translation: CASRLHPERGYPYEQYF.

This clonotype came up a few times. This chain links TRBV27 with TRBJ2-7; 9 nucleotides match TRBD1. Germline CDR1 reads MNHEY; CDR2 reads SMNVEV (reference sequence). V shed 6 bases, J shed 3 bases, and the junction held 6 bases outside the gene matches. This CDR3 has 14 amino acids. This chain's CDR3 is CASSRMTGGYEQYF. CDR3 DNA: TGTGCCAGCAGCCGAATGACAGGGGGCTACGAGCAGTACTTC.

The chain uses TRBV12-3 or TRBV12-4 and TRBJ2-7; D may be TRBD2 (6 bases). The CDR3 totals 13 residues. V lost 8 bases to trimming and J lost 4 bases, with 15 bases between them. CDR3 amino acids: CASAGMGIYEQYF. The CDR3 coding sequence is TGTGCCAGCGCGGGGATGGGAATTTACGAGCAGTACTTC.